This TCR beta chain was found in a study of cytomegalovirus exposure and HLA in healthy donors (dated by TCRdb to 2017 to 2019). Broadly, across the study: An earlier analysis of some 550 of the donors reported 250 to 300 Gb of sequence data and 100 million to 130 million unique TCR beta sequences from about 200 million T cells. An early release covering around 630 HLA-typed donors comprised approximately 290 gigabases of sequencing data and tens of millions of unique TCR sequences. The genetic ancestry cluster associated with self-reported Caucasian donors included around 76% of the 300 to 400 genotyped donors. The aim of the study was to test whether cataloging public T cell receptors could identify signatures of past pathogen exposure. Using immunosequencing, the study profiled T cell repertoires from 550 to 750 subjects and related those repertoires to cytomegalovirus serostatus. Besides the first cohort of around 700 subjects, a separate validation cohort made up of 95 to 150 different subjects was used. The study combined high-throughput TCR immunosequencing, statistical association of individual TCRs with disease status, and machine learning to predict cytomegalovirus infection status. To study patterns of TCR occurrence, a later analysis re-analyzed previously published TCR beta repertoires from 666 donors and added high-resolution HLA genotyping. Rather than drawing on any new phenotypic data, the later analysis identified candidate immune exposures from TCR beta sequences and the way those sequences occurred across donors. An earlier analysis of approximately 630 of the donors applied high-throughput TCR beta sequencing to assess whether each TCR beta V gene segment acted as functional or pseudogenic. Donor age, sex, ethnicity and CMV serostatus were collected together with the repertoire data. A later genetic analysis took genome-wide SNP genotypes for 398 of the 666 donors and used that subset as a discovery cohort. Every discovery cohort repertoire had been produced on one sequencing platform. HLA typing included class I and class II loci at four-digit resolution. Typing coverage differed by locus: A, B, C, DRB1 and DQB1 were typed in roughly 629-630 donors, DQA1 in 500 to 550, DPA1 in around 610, and DPB1 in roughly 450. A handful of DR-DQ haplotypes were handled as single units for association and clustering because linkage in the cohort was strong. Among roughly 370 genotyped donors of the cohort, an average of approximately 250,000 unique TCR beta nucleotide sequences were sequenced per donor, roughly a sixth of them non-productive.

The library was built by means of the immunoSEQ multiplex PCR assay. The multiplex PCR relied on a mix of 60 forward primers for TCR Vbeta segments and 13 reverse primers for TCR Jbeta segments. Amplification of the CDR3 region of rearranged TCR beta genes was performed with a multiplex PCR assay on genomic DNA. On the Illumina HiSeq System, the amplified TCR beta libraries were sequenced as 87-base-pair reads. In the paper's pipeline: In a later analysis, roughly 80 million unique TCR beta chains were counted across the 666 repertoires, and around 10 million of these chains were shared by at least two donors. Raw reads were error-corrected and collapsed into unique sequences by a nearest-neighbor algorithm in which closely related sequences were merged to remove PCR and sequencing errors. V, D and J gene segments were assigned by aligning CDR3 sequences to IMGT reference sequences. For a sequence to be retained, a match of at least six nucleotides to both a V gene segment and a J gene segment was required. Rearrangements were called productive when the CDR3 lacked stop codons and stayed in frame with V and J; all others were non-productive. CDR3 was defined according to IMGT convention as the region running from the second conserved V-encoded cysteine to the conserved J-encoded phenylalanine. The earlier analysis of some 550 of the donors excluded any sequence lacking an unambiguous match to a single V gene segment. In an earlier analysis of a few hundred of the donors, a V segment was called functional when productive rearrangements were above 56.7%, and segregating when the standard deviation between donors exceeded 5%. A statistical classification framework was built for diagnosing cytomegalovirus status from the catalog of TCR beta chain sequences. In a later analysis, TCR nucleotide sequences were compared against IMGT/GENE-DB human TR gene sequences so that V and J genes could be assigned. The TCRdist pipeline was used in a later analysis to assign CDR3 sequences and most-parsimonious VDJ recombination scenarios. In a later analysis, each TCR beta chain was defined by its CDR3 amino acid sequence together with its V-gene family, and reads without a unique V-gene family were excluded. A later analysis removed 592 highly shared, low-generation-probability nucleotide sequences to deal with suspected cross-contamination and a sequencing artifact. In a later analysis, a clonal expansion index for each public chain was calculated from normalized within-repertoire ranks of inferred template counts. In a later analysis, generation probabilities were computed with a VDJ recombination model fitted to out-of-frame rearrangements, and the resulting probabilities were checked against IGoR. Hypergeometric tests were used in a later analysis to score TCR-TCR, TCR-HLA and TCR-CMV co-occurrence, with a repertoire-size bias correction applied to the TCR pairs. In a later analysis, false discovery rates were estimated by permuting HLA or CMV assignments 20 times. A later analysis grouped co-occurring TCRs with DBSCAN, adding TCRdist sequence similarity when clustering within HLA-allele-positive subsets. For co-occurrence clustering, repertoires with fewer than 30,000 or more than 120,000 public chains were excluded, along with 4 to 6 repertoires with anomalous nucleotide sharing. Sourced from immuneACCESS, this table was stored by TCRdb with only in-frame sequences that have V and J called. A share of the clones is absent; for the studies checked, an unresolved V gene accounts for under half, and the remainder has no known explanation. D and trimming were read from the DNA, whereas the V and J calls and clone size are those reported in that table. The sample table shows roughly 100,000 clones, and 71% are seen once. About 2.5% of the sample is taken by the ten largest.

In total, 600 or so healthy bone marrow donors made up the cohort. Cohort members were all nominally healthy when sampled, although unrecorded immune exposures were likely present. The donor tested CMV seronegative, placing the donor among the 300 to 450 seronegative members of the cohort. Each donor provided a peripheral blood sample, and peripheral blood mononuclear cells were used for TCR beta sequencing. The Qiagen DNeasy Blood Extraction Kit was used to extract genomic DNA from the blood cell samples. CDR1 and CDR2 are drawn from the germline V gene: SGHVS, FQNEAQ. The CDR3 goes from the cysteine to the phenylalanine over 14 residues. Solely the CDR3 DNA is kept, with 42 bases framed from the first base. General study outcomes and caveats: A later genetic analysis associated a missense DCLRE1C variant with V-gene and J-gene trimming of TCR beta chains, and an independent cohort replicated the association. A later analysis reported that several top co-occurrence clusters appeared linked to parvovirus B19, influenza, CMV and Epstein-Barr virus. In a later analysis, TCR association rates were found to vary across HLA loci, with the most associated TCRs seen for DRB1 alleles and the fewest for HLA-C alleles. A further reported finding was that TCR beta sequences accurately predicted the HLA-A and HLA-B alleles for most subjects in the first cohort. According to a later analysis, most CMV-associated TCR beta chains appeared to be HLA-restricted, and the HLA associations seemed to be driven largely by CMV exposure. Immune exposure information for the cohort was limited to CMV serostatus. The presence/absence analyses assumed that sequencing depth was roughly uniform across donors, and that assumption may not be true. Because HLA typing was missing for some donors at each locus, association tests included only the typed subset. In an earlier analysis of around 600 of the donors, most TCR beta V segments were observed in productive rearrangements about 87% or about 30% of the time, broadly matching IMGT annotations. The study gave a list of 150 to 200 TCR beta chains associated with cytomegalovirus. The sequencing pipeline was judged likely to have produced a cluster of highly shared sequence variants as a technical artifact. Fewer than 20 rarely observed V segments, including chromosome 9 orphons, were excluded from the earlier analysis of approximately 500 of the donors because counts were too low. Some IMGT-functional V segments, including TRBV6-2 and TRBV6-3, could not be distinguished by the 87-base-pair reads and were therefore excluded. Assigning TCR associations to individual alleles was difficult when HLA alleles, especially DR and DQ, strongly co-occurred. In a later genetic analysis, fewer N-insertions in productive TCRs were reported among donors in an Asian-associated ancestry cluster than the 666-donor mean. A few of the identified cytomegalovirus-associated TCR beta chains were confirmed in vitro to be specific for cytomegalovirus antigens. Correlated functional status among segregating V segments might reflect linkage disequilibrium, but an unknown experimental factor could not be ruled out. The cohort was sequenced for TCR beta chains only, and without alpha or paired-chain data the features that could be detected were limited. According to the authors, the approach could potentially be generalized to other disease states and immunological phenotypes. The classifier was reported to diagnose cytomegalovirus status with high specificity and sensitivity in both the original and validation cohorts. In a later analysis, HLA-associated TCR beta chains showed more clonal expansion and lower generation probabilities than non-associated chains that were equally common. Most TCR sequences were seen in very few donors, while some public TCRs were found in many individuals. In a later analysis, around 15,000 TCR beta sequences were associated with specific HLA alleles at a false discovery rate of 0.05.

About this clone: Its antigen has not been determined. The junction differs from germline at one of its ends, possibly a read error.

This TCR was sampled from a female donor in good health and CMV-seronegative. The sequenced sample was PBMCs. This chain is built from TRBV7-8 and TRBJ2-1, with 11 middle bases fitting TRBD2. The DNA reads as follows: TGTGCCAGCACCTTAGCGGGAGGGTTCAATGAGCAGTTCTTC. It specifies CASTLAGGFNEQFF.